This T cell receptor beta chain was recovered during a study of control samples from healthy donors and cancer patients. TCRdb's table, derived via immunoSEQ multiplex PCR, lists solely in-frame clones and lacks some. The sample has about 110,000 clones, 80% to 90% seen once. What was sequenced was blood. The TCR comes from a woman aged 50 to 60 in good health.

CDR3 residues: CASNRGRGGTEAFF. CDR3 nucleotide sequence: TGTGCCAGCAATCGGGGGCGAGGGGGTACTGAAGCTTTCTTT. This chain connects TRBV6-5 to TRBJ1-1; TRBD1 is a possible D gene (6 bases). V was cut by 7 bases and J by 5 bases, with 17 bases left in between. Germline V gene sequence: CDR1 MNHEY, CDR2 SVGAGI. This CDR3 spans 14 amino acids.